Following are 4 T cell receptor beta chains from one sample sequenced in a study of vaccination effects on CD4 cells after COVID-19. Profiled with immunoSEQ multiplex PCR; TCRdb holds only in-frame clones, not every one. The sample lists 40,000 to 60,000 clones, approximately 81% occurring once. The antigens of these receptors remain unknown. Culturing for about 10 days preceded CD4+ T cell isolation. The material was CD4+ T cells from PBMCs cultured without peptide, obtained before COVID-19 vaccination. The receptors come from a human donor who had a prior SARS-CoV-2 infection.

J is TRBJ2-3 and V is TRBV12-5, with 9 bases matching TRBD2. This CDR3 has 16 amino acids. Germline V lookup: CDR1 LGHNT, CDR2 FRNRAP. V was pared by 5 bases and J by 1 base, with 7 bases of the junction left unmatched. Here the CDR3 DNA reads TGTGCTAGTGGTCTTCGACTAGCGGACGGCACAGATACGCAGTATTTT. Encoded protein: CASGLRLADGTDTQYF.

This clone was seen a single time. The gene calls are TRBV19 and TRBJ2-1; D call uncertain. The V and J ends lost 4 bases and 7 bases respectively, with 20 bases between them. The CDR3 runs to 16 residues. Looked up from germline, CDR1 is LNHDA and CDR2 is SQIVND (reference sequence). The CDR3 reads CASSKGLTILGNEQFF. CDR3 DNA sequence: TGTGCCAGTAGTAAGGGCCTCACCATTCTCGGAAATGAGCAGTTCTTC.

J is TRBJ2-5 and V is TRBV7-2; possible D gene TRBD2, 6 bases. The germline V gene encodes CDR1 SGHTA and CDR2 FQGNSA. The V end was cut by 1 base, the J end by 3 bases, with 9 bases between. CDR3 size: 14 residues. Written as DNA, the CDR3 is TGTGCCAGCAGCTTAGGGTTAGCGGAAGAGACCCAGTACTTC. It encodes CASSLGLAEETQYF.

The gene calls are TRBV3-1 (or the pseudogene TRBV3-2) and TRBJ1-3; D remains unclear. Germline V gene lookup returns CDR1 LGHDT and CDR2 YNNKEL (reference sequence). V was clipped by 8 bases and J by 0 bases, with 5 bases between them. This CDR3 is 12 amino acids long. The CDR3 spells CASWGSGNTIYF. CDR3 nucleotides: TGTGCCAGCTGGGGCTCTGGAAACACCATATATTTT.